The present T cell receptor (beta chain) was sequenced within a study of shared clonotypes between healthy human individuals. To note about this clone: Mismatch with germline at one junction end may stem from a read error.

Germline V gives CDR1 ENHRY, CDR2 SYGVKD. The CDR3 loop spans 13 amino acids. Clones were sequenced by immunoSEQ multiplex PCR, and TCRdb holds only the in-frame ones, with some missing. The data hold about 2.3 million clones, with just under 95% observed a single time. The J gene is TRBJ2-1, the V gene TRBV10-3; 9 bases are shared with TRBD1. The specimen sequenced was naive CD4+ T cells from PBMCs. Subset defined: CD45RA+ positively selected. The receptor comes from a man aged 18 to 29 in good health. Some clones in this sample may be carry-over from other donors' samples. CDR3 loop: CAISETRTGDWLF. DNA for the CDR3: TGTGCCATCAGTGAGACCCGGACAGGGGACTGGCTCTTC.